Below, 23 T cell receptor beta chains from the same sample are listed, as sequenced in a study of T cell changes during pregnancy in multiple sclerosis. Sequencing used immunoSEQ multiplex PCR; TCRdb keeps in-frame clones, though not all of them. The data hold 85,000 to 95,000 clones, with roughly nine tenths observed a single time. Sequenced material: peripheral blood, taken after pregnancy. The origin of the receptors is a female donor in good health, enrolled as a control in a pregnancy study.

J is TRBJ2-3 and V is TRBV6-5, with 11 bases fitting TRBD2. This CDR3 region has 15 residues. Germline-derived CDR1 and CDR2 are MNHEY and SVGAGI. The V and J ends lost 6 bases and 1 base, in that order; junction bases with no gene match: 3. The DNA for the CDR3 is TGTGCCAGCAGAACACTAGCGGGGGGCACAGATACGCAGTATTTT. This codes for CASRTLAGGTDTQYF.

The chain joins TRBV4-2 to TRBJ1-5; maybe TRBD1 (6 bases). The V end lost 3 bases, the J end lost 4 bases, and 10 bases lay between the germline ends. The CDR3 has 14 residues. Germline V lookup: CDR1 LGHNA, CDR2 YNFKEQ. CDR3 nucleotide sequence: TGTGCCAGCAGCCAGCAGGGGAATAATCAGCCCCAGCATTTT. Translating it yields CASSQQGNNQPQHF.

This CDR3 reads CASSSRQGRDQPQHF. CDR3 in DNA: TGTGCCAGCAGCTCCCGACAGGGGCGGGATCAGCCCCAGCATTTT. This chain links TRBV7-2 with TRBJ1-5; 8 bases are a match to TRBD1. The CDR3 loop spans 15 amino acids. CDR1 and CDR2 (germline): SGHTA, FQGNSA. V lost 4 bases to trimming and J lost 5 bases; unmatched junction nucleotides: 7.

The chain uses TRBV15 and TRBJ2-3, with TRBD2 matching over 7 bases. The CDR3 spans 14 residues. The V segment lost 4 bases and the J segment 6 bases; nucleotides outside the gene matches: 7. CDR1 is LNHNV, CDR2 YYDKDF, per germline (reference sequence). The CDR3 loop is CATSTAGRLDTQYF. CDR3 nucleotides: TGTGCCACCAGCACAGCGGGGCGACTGGATACGCAGTATTTT. Complete variable domain (other parts from reference TRBV15 and TRBJ2-3): DAMVIQNPRYQVTQFGKPVTLSCSQTLNHNVMYWYQQKSSQAPKLLFHYYDKDFNNEADTPDNFQSRRPNTSFCFLDIRSPGLGDTAMYLCATSTAGRLDTQYFGPGTRLTVL.

The rearrangement joins TRBV30 to TRBJ1-1; the match to TRBD1 covers 10 bases. CDR3 size: 15 residues. The J segment lost 3 bases and the V segment lost 0 bases, leaving 4 bases of the junction unmatched. Germline V gene lookup returns CDR1 GTSNPN and CDR2 SVGIG (reference sequence). CDR3 loop: CAWSVGQGVDTEAFF. CDR3 coding DNA: TGTGCCTGGAGTGTAGGACAGGGGGTGGACACTGAAGCTTTCTTT.

A word on this clone: The junction departs from germline at one end; a sequencing error may be responsible. The V call is TRBV6-6, the J call TRBJ1-5, with D possibly TRBD1 on 6 matching bases. Germline V lookup: CDR1 MNHNY, CDR2 SVGAGI (reference sequence). This CDR3 contains 13 residues. CDR3 residues: CASSTRDNPPQHF. In nucleotides, the CDR3 is TGTGCCAGCAGTACTCGGGACAATCCGCCCCAGCATTTT.

The chain carries TRBV5-1 and TRBJ2-3; 8 bases align to TRBD1. Germline loops: CDR1 SGHRS, CDR2 YFSETQ. The CDR3 runs 14 residues. Losses at the gene ends were 4 bases for V and 1 base for J; bases not matched to a gene: 2. CDR3 amino acids: CASSPDRGTDTQYF. In DNA form, the CDR3 reads TGCGCCAGCAGCCCGGACAGGGGCACAGATACGCAGTATTTT.

The count of this clone is one. The rearrangement uses TRBV6-5 and TRBJ2-2; D might be TRBD1 (6 bases). The CDR3 contains 13 residues. Trimming shortened V by 2 bases and J by 6 bases, and 7 bases separated the two germline ends. Germline V gene lookup returns CDR1 MNHEY and CDR2 SVGAGI. The CDR3 nucleotides are TGTGCCAGCAGTTACGGGACACCCGGGGAGCTGTTTTTT. Its protein product is CASSYGTPGELFF.

The rearrangement links TRBV27 to TRBJ1-2, with D possibly TRBD1 on 6 matching bases. V lost 5 bases, J lost 1 base, and 8 bases lay in between. The CDR3 totals 13 residues. The germline V gene has CDR1 MNHEY and CDR2 SMNVEV (reference sequence). The CDR3 DNA is TGTGCCAGCAGTCTGGACAGTAACTATGGCTACACCTTC. Amino acid sequence: CASSLDSNYGYTF.

The chain uses TRBV7-2 and TRBJ1-2; the D is unclear. CDR1 is SGHTA and CDR2 is FQGNSA in the germline V gene. The CDR3 length is 16 residues. The V gene lost 1 base and the J gene lost 0 bases, with 12 bases spanning the gap. The CDR3 sequence is CASSLGPLAANYGYTF. DNA of the CDR3: TGTGCCAGCAGCTTAGGACCCCTCGCGGCTAACTATGGCTACACCTTC.

The V call is TRBV5-5, the J call TRBJ2-1, with D unresolved. The V gene lost 3 bases and the J gene lost 4 bases, with 2 bases spanning the gap. In germline, CDR1 is SGHKS, CDR2 YYEKEE (reference sequence). CDR3 length: 11 amino acids. The CDR3 reads CASSSYNEQFF. Here the CDR3 DNA reads TGTGCCAGCAGCTCGTACAATGAGCAGTTCTTC.

The rearrangement links TRBV6-5 to TRBJ2-7, with D possibly being TRBD1 (5 bases). Trimming removed 3 bases from V and 3 bases from J, with 15 bases in between. The CDR3 covers 15 residues. Germline V gives CDR1 MNHEY, CDR2 SVGAGI. The CDR3 DNA is TGTGCCAGCAGTTATGACAGACCTACCTACTACGAGCAGTACTTC. It specifies CASSYDRPTYYEQYF.

Details on this clone: The sample holds other DNA sequences that translate to the same CDR3. The chain links TRBV5-1 to TRBJ2-2, with 11 bases aligning to TRBD2. The CDR3 spans 16 residues. Germline CDR1 and CDR2: SGHRS and YFSETQ. The junction had 3 bases not matched to a gene; V was cut back by 3 bases and J by 2 bases. CDR3 loop: CASSSTSGGNTGELFF. CDR3 coding DNA: TGCGCCAGCAGCTCCACTAGCGGGGGCAACACCGGGGAGCTGTTTTTT. The variable domain in full, completed from reference TRBV5-1 and TRBJ2-2, reads KAGVTQTPRYLIKTRGQQVTLSCSPISGHRSVSWYQQTPGQGLQFLFEYFSETQRNKGNFPGRFSGRQFSNSRSEMNVSTLELGDSALYLCASSSTSGGNTGELFFGEGSRLTVL.

The gene calls are TRBV6-4 and TRBJ2-2; 8 nucleotides match TRBD1. V lost 5 bases and J lost 5; bases outside the gene matches: 7. CDR1 is MRHNA and CDR2 is SNTAGT in the germline V gene. The CDR3 sequence is 15 residues long. CDR3 residues: CASSKGQDGTGELFF. The CDR3 coding sequence is TGTGCCAGCAGTAAGGGACAGGACGGGACCGGGGAGCTGTTTTTT.

This chain uses TRBV4-2 with TRBJ2-7; 10 bases align to TRBD2. Germline lookup yields CDR1 LGHNA and CDR2 YNFKEQ. This CDR3 contains 15 residues. V dropped 4 bases and J dropped 4; count of bases not matched to a gene: 7. The CDR3 DNA reads TGTGCCAGCAGCCTAAGCGGGGGGGGGAATTACGAGCAGTACTTC. Its translation: CASSLSGGGNYEQYF.

The CDR3 here is CASSLRLAGGYEQYF. The CDR3 DNA sequence: TGCGCCAGCAGCCTACGACTAGCGGGGGGCTACGAGCAGTACTTC. The chain recombines TRBV4-1 with TRBJ2-7, with 13 bases aligning to TRBD2. V lost 4 bases to trimming and J lost 3 bases; unmatched junction nucleotides: 3. The CDR3 has 15 amino acids. Looked up from germline, CDR1 is MGHRA and CDR2 is YSYEKL.

This clone was picked up one time. V usage is TRBV10-3 and J usage is TRBJ2-6; 7 bases match TRBD2. The junction had 2 bases not matched to a gene; V was cut back by 6 bases and J by 0 bases. There are 15 residues in the CDR3. Germline V gene data show CDR1 as ENHRY and CDR2 as SYGVKD. CDR3 protein: CAIRGLSSGANVLTF. The DNA of the CDR3 is TGTGCCATCAGGGGACTAAGCTCTGGGGCCAACGTCCTGACTTTC.

The genes are TRBV30 and TRBJ2-6; tentative D call: TRBD2 (7 bases). Germline loops: CDR1 GTSNPN, CDR2 SVGIG (reference sequence). V was clipped by 0 bases and J by 6 bases, with 12 bases between them. CDR3 length equals 15 residues. The CDR3, as DNA: TGTGCCTGGAGTGTACGGGGGGCTTCGGCCAACGTCCTGACTTTC. This sequence encodes CAWSVRGASANVLTF.

V is TRBV21-1 and J is TRBJ2-7; the table's D call of TRBD1 was not tested on the DNA. TRBV21-1 is a pseudogene locus. CDR3 length equals 15 residues. The CDR3 is CASSKGNRGPYEQYF. Written as DNA, the CDR3 is TGTGCCAGCAGCAAAGGAAACAGGGGCCCCTACGAGCAGTACTTC.

V usage is TRBV9 and J usage is TRBJ2-1, with TRBD2 matching over 8 bases. V lost 0 bases to trimming and J lost 5 bases; unmatched junction nucleotides: 4. Germline V gene sequence: CDR1 SGDLS, CDR2 YYNGEE. This CDR3 region has 15 residues. The CDR3 here is CASSVAGGSNNEQFF. The CDR3 DNA reads TGTGCCAGCAGCGTAGCGGGGGGGTCCAACAATGAGCAGTTCTTC.

V gene TRBV7-6 combines with J gene TRBJ1-3; possibly TRBD1 for D (6 bases). V was clipped by 5 bases and J by 4 bases, with 12 bases between them. From germline, CDR1 is SGHVS and CDR2 FNYEAQ. CDR3 length: 14 residues. The CDR3 nucleotides are TGTGCCAGCAGCGTGACAGGAACGGGAAACACCATATATTTT. The encoded protein is CASSVTGTGNTIYF.

V is TRBV5-1 and J is TRBJ1-6, with D unclear. Germline CDR1 SGHRS, CDR2 YFSETQ. The CDR3 is made up of 16 amino acids. V shed 4 bases and J shed 0 bases, with 11 bases lying between them. CDR3 coding DNA: TGCGCCAGCAGCGAGGGCCTAAGCTCCTATAATTCACCCCTCCACTTT. Its protein is CASSEGLSSYNSPLHF.

V gene TRBV6-5 combines with J gene TRBJ1-2; the D gene is possibly TRBD1 (6 bases). The ends were cut back, 0 bases at V and 2 bases at J, with 10 bases in the middle. Germline V CDR1 and CDR2: MNHEY, SVGAGI. This CDR3 has 15 residues. CDR3 in amino acids: CASSYSKRGNYGYTF. Written as DNA, the CDR3 is TGTGCCAGCAGTTACTCGAAAAGGGGGAACTATGGCTACACCTTC.